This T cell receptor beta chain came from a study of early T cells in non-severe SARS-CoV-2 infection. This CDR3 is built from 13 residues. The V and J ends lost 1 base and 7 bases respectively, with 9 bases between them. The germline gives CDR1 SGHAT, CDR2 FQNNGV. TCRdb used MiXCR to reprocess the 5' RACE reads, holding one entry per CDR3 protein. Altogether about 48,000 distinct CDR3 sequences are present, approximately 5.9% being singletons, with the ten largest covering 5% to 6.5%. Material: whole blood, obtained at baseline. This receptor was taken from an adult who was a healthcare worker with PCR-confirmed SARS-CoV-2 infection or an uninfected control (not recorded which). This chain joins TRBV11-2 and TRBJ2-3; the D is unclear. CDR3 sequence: CASSLGEEYTQYF. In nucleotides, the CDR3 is TGTGCCAGCAGCTTAGGAGAGGAATATACGCAGTATTTT.